This TCR beta chain appears in the sequencing data of a study of blood T cell repertoires in COVID-19. CDR1 is SGHNT and CDR2 is YYREEE in the germline V gene (reference sequence). With V trimmed by 2 bases and J by 6 bases, 8 bases remained unmatched. This CDR3 is built from 14 residues. Individuals aged 18 to 89 years were recruited from 24 US areas. The data were produced by immunoSEQ multiplex PCR, yet TCRdb's version contains in-frame clones alone and is incomplete. The data show almost 400,000 clones, just under 90% seen once. The receptor comes from a woman aged 25-40 years who had recovered from COVID-19. The genes are TRBV5-4 and TRBJ2-7, with 7 bases fitting TRBD2. Sequences were obtained from PBMCs or T cells enriched from blood (not recorded which). The DNA of the CDR3 is TGTGCCAGCAGCTTCGTGGGACTAAGTACCGAGCAGTACTTC. It specifies CASSFVGLSTEQYF.